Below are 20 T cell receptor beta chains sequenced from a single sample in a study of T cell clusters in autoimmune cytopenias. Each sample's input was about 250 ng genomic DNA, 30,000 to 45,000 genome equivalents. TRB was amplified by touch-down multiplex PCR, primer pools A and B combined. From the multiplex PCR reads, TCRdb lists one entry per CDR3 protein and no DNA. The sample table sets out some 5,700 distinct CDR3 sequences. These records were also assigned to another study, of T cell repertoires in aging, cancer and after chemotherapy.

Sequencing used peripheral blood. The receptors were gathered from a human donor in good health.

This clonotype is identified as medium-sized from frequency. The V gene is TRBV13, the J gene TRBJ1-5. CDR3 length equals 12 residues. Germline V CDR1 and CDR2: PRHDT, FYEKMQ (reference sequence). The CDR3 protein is CASSLGDQPQHF.

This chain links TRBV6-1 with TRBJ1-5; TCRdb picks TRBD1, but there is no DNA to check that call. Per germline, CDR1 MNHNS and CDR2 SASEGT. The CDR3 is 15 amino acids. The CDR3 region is CASREGAGSNQPQHF.

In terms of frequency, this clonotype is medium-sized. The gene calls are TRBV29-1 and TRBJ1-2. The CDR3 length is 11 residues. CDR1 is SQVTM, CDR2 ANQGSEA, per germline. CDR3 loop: CSVEDRRGYTF. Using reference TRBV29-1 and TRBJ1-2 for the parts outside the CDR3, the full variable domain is SAVISQKPSRDICQRGTSLTIQCQVDSQVTMMFWYRQQPGQSLTLIATANQGSEATYESGFVIDKFPISRPNLTFSTLTVSNMSPEDSSIYLCSVEDRRGYTFGSGTRLTVV.

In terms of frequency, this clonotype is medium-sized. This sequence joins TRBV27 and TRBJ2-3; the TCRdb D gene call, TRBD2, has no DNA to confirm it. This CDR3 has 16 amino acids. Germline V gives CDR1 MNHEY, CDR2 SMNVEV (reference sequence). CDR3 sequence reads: CASSGIGGAGPDTQYF.

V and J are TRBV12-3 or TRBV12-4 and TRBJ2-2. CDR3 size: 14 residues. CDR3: CASSLIPNTGELFF.

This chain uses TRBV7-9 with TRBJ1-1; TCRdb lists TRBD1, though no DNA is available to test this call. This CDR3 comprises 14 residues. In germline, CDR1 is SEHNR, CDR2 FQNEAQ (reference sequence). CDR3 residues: CASSGRVSNTEAFF.

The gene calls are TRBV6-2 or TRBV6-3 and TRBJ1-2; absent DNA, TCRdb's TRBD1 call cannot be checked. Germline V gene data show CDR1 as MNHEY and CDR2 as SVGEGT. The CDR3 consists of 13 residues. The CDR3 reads CASIESPGNGYTF.

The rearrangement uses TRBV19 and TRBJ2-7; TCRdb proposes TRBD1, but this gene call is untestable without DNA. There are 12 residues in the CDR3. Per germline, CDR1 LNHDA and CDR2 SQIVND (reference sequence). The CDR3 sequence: CASSKGGHEQYF.

The CDR3 spells CASSSAGGTSGPNEQFF. The chain has TRBV28 and TRBJ2-1; TCRdb selects TRBD2, and the lack of DNA leaves this call unchecked. The CDR3 runs 17 residues. Germline CDR1 is MDHEN and CDR2 is SYDVKM.

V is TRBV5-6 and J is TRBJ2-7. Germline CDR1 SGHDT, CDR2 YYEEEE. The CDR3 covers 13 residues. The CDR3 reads CASSLISSYEQYF.

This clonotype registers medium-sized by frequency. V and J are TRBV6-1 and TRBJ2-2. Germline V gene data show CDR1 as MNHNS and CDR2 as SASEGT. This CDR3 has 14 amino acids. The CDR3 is CASTPAPNTGELFF.

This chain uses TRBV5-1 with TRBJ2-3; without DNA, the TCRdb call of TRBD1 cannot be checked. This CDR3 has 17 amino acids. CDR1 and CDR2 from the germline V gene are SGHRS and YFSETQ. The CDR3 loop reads CASSLATQGAFTDTQYF.

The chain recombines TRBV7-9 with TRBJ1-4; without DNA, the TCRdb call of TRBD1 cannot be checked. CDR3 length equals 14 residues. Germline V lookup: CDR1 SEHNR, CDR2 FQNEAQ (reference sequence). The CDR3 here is CASSRDRGSEKLFF.

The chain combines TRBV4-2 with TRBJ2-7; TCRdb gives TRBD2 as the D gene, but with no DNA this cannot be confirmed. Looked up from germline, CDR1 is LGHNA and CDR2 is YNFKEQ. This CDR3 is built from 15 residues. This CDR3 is CASSPQRGGPGEQYF.

CDR3 sequence reads: CASSLTSGVYNEQFF. This chain connects TRBV27 to TRBJ2-1; TCRdb lists TRBD2, though no DNA is available to test this call. The CDR3 sequence is 15 residues long. CDR1 MNHEY and CDR2 SMNVEV come from the germline V gene (reference sequence).

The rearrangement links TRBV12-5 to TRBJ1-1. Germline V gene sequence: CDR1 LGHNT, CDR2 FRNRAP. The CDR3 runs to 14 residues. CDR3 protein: CASGSTGVNTEAFF.

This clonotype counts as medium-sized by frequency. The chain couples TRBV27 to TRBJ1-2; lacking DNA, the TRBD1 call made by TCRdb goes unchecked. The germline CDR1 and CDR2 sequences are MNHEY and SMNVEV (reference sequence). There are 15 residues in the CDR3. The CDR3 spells CASSSPRTGNGGYTF.

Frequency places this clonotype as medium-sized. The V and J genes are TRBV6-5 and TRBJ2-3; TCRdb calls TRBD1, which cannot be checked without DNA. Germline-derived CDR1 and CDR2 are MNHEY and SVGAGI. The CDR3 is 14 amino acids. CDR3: CASSRTVSRDTQYF.

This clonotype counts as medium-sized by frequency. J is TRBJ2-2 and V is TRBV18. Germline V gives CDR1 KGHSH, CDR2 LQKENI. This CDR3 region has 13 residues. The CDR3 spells CASSPRDGGELFF.

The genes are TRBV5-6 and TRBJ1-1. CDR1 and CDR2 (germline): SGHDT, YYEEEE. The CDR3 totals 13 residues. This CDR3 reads CASSLGYLAEAFF.